The clone carrying this T cell receptor beta chain was recorded a few times. What it binds is unknown. Then a second PCR, running roughly 7 to 11 cycles, was carried out with a sample-barcoded 5' primer and a J-beta primer mix. Every cDNA molecule bore a tag from a template-switch adaptor containing 12 random nucleotides. TCRdb re-analysed the 5' RACE reads in MiXCR, keeping a single row per CDR3 protein. This sample has approximately 1,100,000 distinct CDR3 sequences, with 35% to 50% found just once. The data were obtained in a study of blood T cells in healthy people across ages. General study points: What prevented conclusive comparison of naive and antigen-experienced cells was that PBMCs were unsorted.

Germline-derived CDR1 and CDR2 are LGHDT and YNNKEL (reference sequence). The length of the CDR3 is 17 residues. With 1 base removed from V and 0 bases from J, the gap between germline ends came to 13 bases. The V call is TRBV3-1, the J call TRBJ2-1; D is perhaps TRBD1 (6 bases). The clonotype comes from a woman aged 55-70 years in good health. Source material: blood. CDR3 DNA: TGTGCCAGCAGCCAAGGGACAGCTCAGAGCTCCTACAATGAGCAGTTCTTC. This translates into CASSQGTAQSSYNEQFF.